Each of the 27 T cell receptor beta chains below was sequenced from the same sample in a study of CXCR3-negative and CXCR3-positive naive CD8 T cells. The libraries of TRB cDNA were prepared using 5' RACE with UMI labels. TCRdb reprocessed the 5' RACE reads and stores each CDR3 protein as one record, lacking DNA. The listing contains some 150,000 distinct CDR3 sequences. Overall study findings and caveats: Naive CXCR3-positive cells had TRB CDR3s more hydrophobic than those of CXCR3-negative naive cells.

The antigens these receptors bind are not known. The specimen was naive CXCR3+ CD8+ T cells from blood. The subset is: CD45RO-CCR7+CD27+CD95- naive CD8+ T cells expressing CXCR3 (TNR3+). The receptors shown here come from a human donor in good health. Some clones in this sample may be carry-over from other donors' samples.

CDR3 protein: CASSHVEGNQETQYF. The chain couples TRBV4-1 to TRBJ2-5; TCRdb's D call, TRBD2, is unchecked because there is no DNA. Germline loops: CDR1 MGHRA, CDR2 YSYEKL. The CDR3 totals 15 residues.

CDR3: CASSLGGRTEQFF. This chain uses TRBV7-9 with TRBJ2-1; TCRdb selects TRBD2, and the lack of DNA leaves this call unchecked. This CDR3 has 13 residues. CDR1 is SEHNR and CDR2 is FQNEAQ in the germline V gene (reference sequence). Combining the CDR3 with reference TRBV7-9 and TRBJ2-1 gives the whole variable domain DTGVSQNPRHKITKRGQNVTFRCDPISEHNRLYWYRQTLGQGPEFLTYFQNEAQLEKSRLLSDRFSAERPKGSFSTLEIQRTEQGDSAMYLCASSLGGRTEQFFGPGTRLTVL.

The chain carries TRBV5-6 and TRBJ1-1; TCRdb proposes TRBD1, but this gene call is untestable without DNA. The CDR3 has 15 residues. Germline values: CDR1 SGHDT, CDR2 YYEEEE. The CDR3 protein is CASSSARQGYTEAFF.

The J gene is TRBJ2-1, the V gene TRBV5-1; TCRdb names TRBD1, which stays unverified in the absence of DNA. Looked up from germline, CDR1 is SGHRS and CDR2 is YFSETQ. The CDR3 sequence is 17 residues long. The chain's CDR3 is CASSKGGAGRPYNEQFF. Supplemented by reference TRBV5-1 and TRBJ2-1, the full variable domain reads KAGVTQTPRYLIKTRGQQVTLSCSPISGHRSVSWYQQTPGQGLQFLFEYFSETQRNKGNFPGRFSGRQFSNSRSEMNVSTLELGDSALYLCASSKGGAGRPYNEQFFGPGTRLTVL.

The rearrangement joins TRBV6-1 to TRBJ1-6. This CDR3 comprises 14 residues. Germline V gene sequence: CDR1 MNHNS, CDR2 SASEGT. CDR3 residues: CASSDWGGNSPLHF.

This CDR3 reads CSVESYGTPKDEQFF. This chain links TRBV29-1 with TRBJ2-1; TCRdb reports TRBD1, a call that lacks DNA to check it against. This CDR3 region has 15 residues. CDR1 SQVTM and CDR2 ANQGSEA come from the germline V gene.

The CDR3 is CASSFLLAGYPGELFF. The genes are TRBV28 and TRBJ2-2; without DNA, the TCRdb call of TRBD2 cannot be checked. This CDR3 has 16 amino acids. Germline values: CDR1 MDHEN, CDR2 SYDVKM.

The rearrangement joins TRBV5-1 to TRBJ2-7; the TRBD2 assignment by TCRdb is unverifiable without DNA. This CDR3 has 15 residues. The germline V gene encodes CDR1 SGHRS and CDR2 YFSETQ. CDR3 region: CASSDTSGSSYEQYF.

V gene TRBV2 combines with J gene TRBJ1-5; the D gene TCRdb calls, TRBD1, cannot be checked with no DNA. This CDR3 contains 17 residues. Per germline, CDR1 SNHLY and CDR2 FYNNEI. The CDR3 protein is CASSGPNSGASNQPQHF.

The V call is TRBV29-1, the J call TRBJ2-7; TCRdb's D call, TRBD2, is unchecked because there is no DNA. This CDR3 spans 14 amino acids. The germline V gene encodes CDR1 SQVTM and CDR2 ANQGSEA. This CDR3 reads CSASMGGSAYEQYF.

This chain uses TRBV5-1 with TRBJ1-1; there is no DNA to check the TCRdb D call of TRBD1. CDR1 SGHRS and CDR2 YFSETQ come from the germline V gene. This CDR3 spans 14 amino acids. CDR3 protein: CASSTGQGRTEAFF. Complete variable domain (other parts from reference TRBV5-1 and TRBJ1-1): KAGVTQTPRYLIKTRGQQVTLSCSPISGHRSVSWYQQTPGQGLQFLFEYFSETQRNKGNFPGRFSGRQFSNSRSEMNVSTLELGDSALYLCASSTGQGRTEAFFGQGTRLTVV.

This chain connects TRBV28 to TRBJ2-1. The CDR3 totals 13 residues. Germline CDR1 MDHEN, CDR2 SYDVKM. This CDR3 is CASSLGIVDEQFF.

V gene TRBV5-6 combines with J gene TRBJ2-5; the TCRdb call, TRBD1, lacks DNA for checking. The CDR3 sequence is 14 residues long. The germline V gene has CDR1 SGHDT and CDR2 YYEEEE. The chain's CDR3 is CASGVQAYQETQYF.

This chain joins TRBV5-1 and TRBJ1-4. CDR1 and CDR2 (germline): SGHRS, YFSETQ. The CDR3 totals 15 residues. The chain's CDR3 is CASSYGRTTNEKLFF.

J is TRBJ2-7 and V is TRBV4-1; as DNA is missing, the TRBD1 call by TCRdb cannot be tested. CDR3 length equals 15 residues. Germline CDR1 and CDR2: MGHRA and YSYEKL. CDR3 amino acids: CASSLEPRRQYEQYF.

The rearrangement joins TRBV29-1 to TRBJ2-1; TCRdb outputs TRBD1, but without DNA this stays unchecked. CDR1 and CDR2 (germline): SQVTM, ANQGSEA. The CDR3 covers 15 residues. CDR3 protein: CSVALFGTGANEQFF.

The chain uses TRBV28 and TRBJ2-7; TCRdb's D call of TRBD1 is untestable without DNA. The CDR3 is 15 residues long. Germline lookup yields CDR1 MDHEN and CDR2 SYDVKM. CDR3 protein: CASIDAGGFSYEQYF.

The chain employs TRBV7-7 and TRBJ2-5; TCRdb lists TRBD2, though no DNA is available to test this call. This CDR3 contains 14 residues. CDR1 and CDR2 from the germline V gene are SSHAT and FNYEAQ (reference sequence). The CDR3 loop reads CASSLAGGEETQYF.

This chain uses TRBV4-3 with TRBJ2-5; the D call from TCRdb, TRBD1, cannot be confirmed without DNA. The CDR3 has 17 amino acids. CDR1 is LGHNA and CDR2 is YSLEER in the germline V gene. The CDR3 sequence is CASSQDFPVLPAENQYF.

This chain connects TRBV21-1 to TRBJ1-1; TCRdb returns TRBD1, unconfirmable since there is no DNA. TRBV21-1 has pseudogene status. The CDR3 runs to 15 residues. The CDR3 sequence: CASSKENRDGTEAFF.

The chain joins TRBV13 to TRBJ2-7; no DNA is available, so the TRBD2 call from TCRdb remains unchecked. The CDR3 spans 16 residues. Per germline, CDR1 PRHDT and CDR2 FYEKMQ (reference sequence). The CDR3 reads CASSQKTSGKAYEQYF.

V and J are TRBV14 and TRBJ2-7. In germline, CDR1 is SGHDN, CDR2 FVKESK. The CDR3 extends over 14 amino acids. This CDR3 reads CASSQDGRSYEQYF. Full variable domain (outside the CDR3, taken from reference TRBV14 and TRBJ2-7): EAGVTQFPSHSVIEKGQTVTLRCDPISGHDNLYWYRRVMGKEIKFLLHFVKESKQDESGMPNNRFLAERTGGTYSTLKVQPAELEDSGVYFCASSQDGRSYEQYFGPGTRLTVT.

This sequence joins TRBV28 and TRBJ2-7; checking the TCRdb D call of TRBD1 is not possible without DNA. The CDR3 is 14 residues long. In germline, CDR1 is MDHEN, CDR2 SYDVKM. CDR3 in amino acids: CASSLAGSDYEQYF.

The chain is built from TRBV20-1 and TRBJ2-1; the D call from TCRdb, TRBD1, cannot be confirmed without DNA. Germline CDR1 and CDR2: DFQATT and SNEGSKA (reference sequence). This CDR3 contains 14 residues. The CDR3: CSAGTGEERNEQFF.

The chain recombines TRBV7-8 with TRBJ2-1; TCRdb proposes TRBD2, but this gene call is untestable without DNA. The CDR3 extends over 20 amino acids. Germline CDR1 reads SGHVS; CDR2 reads FQNEAQ. CDR3 residues: CASSLASIAGALWSYNEQFF. The entire variable domain, with the rest obtained from reference TRBV7-8 and TRBJ2-1, is as follows: GAGVSQSPRYKVAKRGQDVALRCDPISGHVSLFWYQQALGQGPEFLTYFQNEAQLDKSGLPSDRFFAERPEGSVSTLKIQRTQQEDSAVYLCASSLASIAGALWSYNEQFFGPGTRLTVL.

This chain connects TRBV3-1 to TRBJ1-1; the D call of TRBD1 rests on TCRdb alone, since no DNA is present to check it. This CDR3 region has 14 residues. Germline V gives CDR1 LGHDT, CDR2 YNNKEL (reference sequence). The CDR3 loop reads CASSENPGHPEAFF.

This chain's CDR3 is CASSFRQGGQPQHF. The chain carries TRBV6-5 and TRBJ1-5; TCRdb names TRBD1, which stays unverified in the absence of DNA. From germline, CDR1 is MNHEY and CDR2 SVGAGI. The CDR3 is 14 residues long.